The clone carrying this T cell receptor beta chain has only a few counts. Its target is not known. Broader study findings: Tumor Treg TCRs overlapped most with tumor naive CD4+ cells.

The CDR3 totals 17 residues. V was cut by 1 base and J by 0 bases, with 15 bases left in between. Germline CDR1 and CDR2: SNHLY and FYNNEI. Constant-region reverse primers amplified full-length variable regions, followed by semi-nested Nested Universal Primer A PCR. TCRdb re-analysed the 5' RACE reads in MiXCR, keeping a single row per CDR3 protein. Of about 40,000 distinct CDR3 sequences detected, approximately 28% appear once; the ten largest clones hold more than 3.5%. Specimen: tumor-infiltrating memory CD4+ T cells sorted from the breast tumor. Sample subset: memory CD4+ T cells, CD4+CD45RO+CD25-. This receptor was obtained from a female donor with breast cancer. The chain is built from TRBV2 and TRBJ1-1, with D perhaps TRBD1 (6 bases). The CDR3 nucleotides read TGTGCCAGCAGTGAAGAGGGGTCGGGGGCCTTGAACACTGAAGCTTTCTTT. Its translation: CASSEEGSGALNTEAFF. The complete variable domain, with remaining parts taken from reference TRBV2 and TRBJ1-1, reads EPEVTQTPSHQVTQMGQEVILRCVPISNHLYFYWYRQILGQKVEFLVSFYNNEISEKSEIFDDQFSVERPDGSNFTLKIRSTKLEDSAMYFCASSEEGSGALNTEAFFGQGTRLTVV.